This T cell receptor (beta chain) was profiled in a study of radiation and T cells in renal cell carcinoma. In regard to this clone: The antigen is undetermined.

Treatment indicated: treatment-naive control, cytoreductive nephrectomy. Control samples are tumors resected by cytoreductive nephrectomy without prior radiation. Assay used: immunoSEQ multiplex PCR; TCRdb lists only in-frame clones, some missing. The sample has fewer than 20,000 clones; approximately 59% are singletons. Findings of the study overall: Compared with controls, irradiated tumors had more, larger dominant CDR3 motifs.

Sequencing was performed on tumor tissue, taken from a patient whose treatment was nephrectomy without radiotherapy. This TCR came from a man aged 45-65 years with renal cell carcinoma.

For the CDR3, the DNA is TGCAGTGGGGAATACAACACTGAAGCTTTCTTT. Translated, it gives CSGEYNTEAFF. The rearrangement links TRBV20-1 to TRBJ1-1; D is uncertain. The CDR3 totals 11 residues. Trimming stripped 7 bases from V and 2 bases from J, with 8 bases between. Germline V gene data show CDR1 as DFQATT and CDR2 as SNEGSKA (reference sequence).